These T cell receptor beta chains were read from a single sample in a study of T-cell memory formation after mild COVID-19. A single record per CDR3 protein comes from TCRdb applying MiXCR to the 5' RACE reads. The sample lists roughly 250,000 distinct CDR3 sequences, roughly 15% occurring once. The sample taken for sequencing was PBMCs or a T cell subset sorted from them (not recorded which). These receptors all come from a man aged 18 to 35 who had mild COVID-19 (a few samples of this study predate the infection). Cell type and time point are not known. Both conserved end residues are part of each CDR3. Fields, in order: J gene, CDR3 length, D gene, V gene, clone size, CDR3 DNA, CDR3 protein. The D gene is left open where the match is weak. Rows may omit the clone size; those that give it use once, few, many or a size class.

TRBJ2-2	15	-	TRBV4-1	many	TGCGCCAGCAGCCACAGCAAGGGTGACACCGGGGAGCTGTTTTTT	CASSHSKGDTGELFF
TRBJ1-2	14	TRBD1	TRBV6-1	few	TGTGCCAGCAGGACAGGGGACACTAACTATGGCTACACCTTC	CASRTGDTNYGYTF
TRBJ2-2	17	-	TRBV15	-	TGTGCCACCATTAGAATCATAAGGGTCTCCAACACCGGGGAGCTGTTTTTT	CATIRIIRVSNTGELFF
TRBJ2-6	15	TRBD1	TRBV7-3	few	TGTGCCAGCGCAAAAGGGGGCCATGGGGCCAACGTCCTGACTTTC	CASAKGGHGANVLTF
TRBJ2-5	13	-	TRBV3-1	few	TGTGCCAGCAGCCAAGACAGGGTCAAGACCCAGTACTTC	CASSQDRVKTQYF
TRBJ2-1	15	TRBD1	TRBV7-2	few	TGTGCCAGCAGCCGAGACAGGGGGCTAGAAAATGAGCAGTTCTTC	CASSRDRGLENEQFF
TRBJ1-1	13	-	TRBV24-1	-	TGTGCCACCAGTGAGCCAGGAGGGACTGAAGCTTTCTTT	CATSEPGGTEAFF
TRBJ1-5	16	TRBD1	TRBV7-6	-	TGTGCCAGCAGCCCGGGGGGAGGGGGCGGTCACCAGCCCCAGCATTTT	CASSPGGGGGHQPQHF
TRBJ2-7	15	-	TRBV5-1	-	TGCGCCAGCGGCCTGTTCTATCTCGCCGGAAACGAGCAGTACTTC	CASGLFYLAGNEQYF
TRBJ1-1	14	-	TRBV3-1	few	TGTGCCAGCAGCCAGAGGAATTGGTACACTGAAGCTTTCTTT	CASSQRNWYTEAFF
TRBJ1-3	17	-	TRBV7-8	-	TGTGCCAGCAGTCCCTTGGCCCCACGGGGGCGGGGAAACACCATATATTTT	CASSPLAPRGRGNTIYF
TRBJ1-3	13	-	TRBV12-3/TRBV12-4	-	TGTGCCAGCAGTTTCTCAGCCGGAAACACCATATATTTT	CASSFSAGNTIYF
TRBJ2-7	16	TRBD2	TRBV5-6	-	TGTGCCAGCAGCTTGTTCCGGGGGGGCGTTTACTACGAGCAGTACTTC	CASSLFRGGVYYEQYF
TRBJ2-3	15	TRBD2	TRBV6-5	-	TGTGCCAGCAGTTCTCATTTAGCGGGGGGAGATACGCAGTATTTT	CASSSHLAGGDTQYF
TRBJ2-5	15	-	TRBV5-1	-	TGCGCCAGCAGCTTTGGTCTTGCAGGTTTAGAGACCCAGTACTTC	CASSFGLAGLETQYF
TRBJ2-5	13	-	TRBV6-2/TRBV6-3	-	TGTGCCAGCAGTCCCGGGACTCTGGAGACCCAGTACTTC	CASSPGTLETQYF
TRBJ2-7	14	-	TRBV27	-	TGTGCCAGCAGTTTGAATCCAGGGGAATACGAGCAGTACTTC	CASSLNPGEYEQYF
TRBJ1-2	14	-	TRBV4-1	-	TGCGCCAGCAGCCAACTACAGGGTTCCTTGGGCTACACCTTC	CASSQLQGSLGYTF
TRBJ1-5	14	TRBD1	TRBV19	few	TGTGCCAGTAGTTGGGACAGAGGCAATCAGCCCCAGCATTTT	CASSWDRGNQPQHF
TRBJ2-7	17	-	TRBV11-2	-	TGTGCCAGCAGCCCAGGGGTTGGGGGTACAATTCTCTACGAGCAGTACTTC	CASSPGVGGTILYEQYF